The table lists the clone carrying this T cell receptor (beta chain) with many counts. Its antigen is as yet unknown. This specimen belongs to a study of regulatory T cells in long-lasting Graves disease. Study background: A definition of persistent Graves' disease required over 5 years of antithyroid drugs plus positive TSH receptor antibodies.

V lost 5 bases and J lost 4, with 6 bases in between. This CDR3 has 12 residues. Whole-study results and caveats: The persistent group shared about 2,600 public clonotypes, more than the 966 shared by new patients. TRBV28, TRBJ1-2 and TRBJ2-5 were favored in persistent disease. Patients with persistent Graves' had lower TCR diversity than newly diagnosed patients.

Construction of TCR beta libraries relied on iRepertoire HTBI primers and on Arm-PCR targeting CDR3 regions. MiXCR, run by TCRdb on the multiplex PCR reads, gives a single entry per CDR3 protein. The table has roughly 400,000 distinct CDR3 sequences, roughly a fifth seen once. Specified time point: persistent/refractory GD, antithyroid drugs over 5 years with positive TRAb. RNA from PBMCs was the source of the TCR library. This specimen consisted of peripheral blood mononuclear cells (PBMCs), obtained when the disease was refractory, from a patient treated with antithyroid drugs. The source is a female donor with Graves disease. V is TRBV12-3 or TRBV12-4 and J is TRBJ1-5; no clear D gene. The CDR3 DNA follows: TGTGCCAGCAGTAGGGTGAATCAGCCCCAGCATTTT. Translation gives CASSRVNQPQHF.